The rows below give T cell receptor beta chains drawn from one sample of a study of T-cell reconstitution after alpha-beta-depleted transplantation in children. TCRdb recomputed calls from the PCR reads with MiXCR, one row per CDR3 protein. The sample yields around 480,000 distinct CDR3 sequences, about 33% seen once. Sequenced material: PBMCs from the stem cell graft donor, taken from the stem cell graft. These receptors originate from a human donor who donated a stem cell graft to a child with aplastic anemia. Each CDR3 is given with its conserved first and last residue. A D gene is named only where the DNA matches it firmly. Size tells how often a clone was seen (once, few, many) or the class of an expanded clone, and some rows leave it out.

>-|TRBV28|TRBJ2-3|-
CASSLWSVGGASTDTQYF
TGTGCCAGCAGTTTATGGTCCGTAGGGGGGGCTAGCACAGATACGCAGTATTTT
>TRBD1|TRBV6-5|TRBJ1-3|-
CASSLDRGQENTIYF
TGTGCCAGCAGTTTGGACAGGGGGCAGGAAAACACCATATATTTT
>-|TRBV15|TRBJ2-5|few
CATSTLSVETQYF
TGTGCCACCAGCACCCTCTCCGTGGAGACCCAGTACTTC
>-|TRBV29-1|TRBJ1-4|-
CSVFVATNEKLFF
TGCAGCGTTTTTGTGGCAACTAATGAAAAACTGTTTTTT
>-|TRBV7-9|TRBJ1-1|-
CASRPQNTEAFF
TGTGCCAGCAGACCACAGAACACTGAAGCTTTCTTT
>TRBD1|TRBV29-1|TRBJ1-1|-
CSVWGQVGTEAFF
TGCAGCGTTTGGGGACAGGTTGGTACTGAAGCTTTCTTT
>TRBD2|TRBV20-1|TRBJ2-1|-
CCARGYPGLVGNEQFF
TGCTGTGCTAGAGGGTACCCGGGACTAGTCGGGAATGAGCAGTTCTTC
>TRBD2|TRBV28|TRBJ2-1|few
CASMIGGSASLNEQFF
TGTGCCAGCATGATCGGGGGGAGTGCTAGCCTTAATGAGCAGTTCTTC
>-|TRBV5-4|TRBJ2-1|-
CASRDTGSLRHEQFF
TGTGCCAGCAGGGATACAGGGAGTCTAAGGCATGAGCAGTTCTTC
>TRBD1|TRBV12-3/TRBV12-4|TRBJ1-2|few
CASSRQGAYPDGYTF
TGTGCCAGCAGTCGACAGGGGGCTTATCCCGATGGCTACACCTTC
>-|TRBV5-1|TRBJ2-5|-
CASSLEPSERETQYF
TGCGCCAGCAGCTTGGAGCCCTCCGAACGAGAGACCCAGTACTTC
>TRBD1|TRBV20-1|TRBJ1-6|many
CSAAGTAINSPLHF
TGCAGTGCCGCCGGGACAGCGATTAATTCACCCCTCCACTTT
>-|TRBV29-1|TRBJ2-7|few
CSVELAELSYEQYF
TGCAGCGTTGAACTAGCAGAGCTCTCCTACGAGCAGTACTTC
>-|TRBV20-1|TRBJ1-3|-
CSARNGGSGNTIYF
TGCAGTGCCCGAAACGGGGGATCTGGAAACACCATATATTTT
>-|TRBV5-1|TRBJ2-5|few
CASSPPRGNQETQYF
TGCGCCAGCAGCCCACCAAGGGGAAACCAAGAGACCCAGTACTTC
>-|TRBV20-1|TRBJ1-5|-
CSAIQGNQPQHF
TGCAGTGCAATTCAGGGGAATCAGCCCCAGCATTTT
>TRBD2|TRBV3-1|TRBJ2-1|-
CASSQGTRPYNEQFF
TGTGCCAGCAGCCAAGGGACTAGACCCTACAATGAGCAGTTCTTC
>TRBD1|TRBV20-1|TRBJ1-5|-
CSAKTGRGNQPQHF
TGCAGTGCTAAGACAGGGAGAGGCAATCAGCCCCAGCATTTT
>TRBD1|TRBV10-3|TRBJ1-1|-
CAIRGTGRWLNTEAFF
TGTGCCATTAGAGGGACAGGGAGATGGCTTAACACTGAAGCTTTCTTT
>-|TRBV6-2/TRBV6-3|TRBJ2-1|-
CASSYHFRRTTYNEQFF
TGTGCCAGCAGTTACCATTTTAGGAGAACTACCTACAATGAGCAGTTCTTC
>-|TRBV11-1|TRBJ2-1|few
CASSLDMWGRGSYNEQFF
TGTGCCAGCAGCTTAGATATGTGGGGTCGAGGGTCCTACAATGAGCAGTTCTTC
>-|TRBV6-2/TRBV6-3|TRBJ1-1|-
CASSTAVVLNTEAFF
TGTGCCAGCAGTACTGCTGTGGTACTGAACACTGAAGCTTTCTTT
>-|TRBV19|TRBJ2-1|-
CATAYSSYNEQFF
TGTGCCACCGCCTATAGCTCCTACAATGAGCAGTTCTTC
>-|TRBV4-3|TRBJ2-1|-
CASSQDNVGDGHEQFF
TGCGCCAGCAGCCAAGATAACGTTGGAGACGGCCATGAGCAGTTCTTC
>-|TRBV20-1|TRBJ2-5|many
CSASPGLEETQYF
TGCAGTGCTAGCCCAGGGTTAGAAGAGACCCAGTACTTC
>-|TRBV12-3/TRBV12-4|TRBJ2-7|-
CASSGPGHKNYEQYF
TGTGCCAGCAGTGGACCGGGACATAAGAACTACGAGCAGTACTTC
>-|TRBV29-1|TRBJ1-1|-
CSVDYLRSEAFF
TGCAGCGTTGATTACCTTCGCAGCGAAGCTTTCTTT
>TRBD1|TRBV12-3/TRBV12-4|TRBJ1-5|-
CASRAGTDNQPQHF
TGTGCCAGCAGAGCCGGGACAGACAATCAGCCCCAGCATTTT
>-|TRBV18|TRBJ2-1|-
CASSPSSAGEEQFF
TGTGCCAGCTCACCATCTTCAGCCGGGGAAGAGCAGTTCTTC
>TRBD1|TRBV29-1|TRBJ2-5|many
CSAGDRGETQYF
TGCAGCGCCGGAGACAGGGGAGAGACCCAGTACTTC
>-|TRBV29-1|TRBJ1-3|-
CSVATAYISSGNTIYF
TGCAGCGTTGCCACGGCGTACATTAGCTCTGGAAACACCATATATTTT
>-|TRBV5-1|TRBJ1-3|few
CASSFAGLSSGNTIYF
TGCGCCAGCAGCTTCGCAGGCCTAAGCTCTGGAAACACCATATATTTT
>-|TRBV25-1|TRBJ2-1|-
CASSNRNLGEQFF
TGTGCCAGCAGTAACCGAAACCTCGGCGAGCAGTTCTTC
>TRBD1|TRBV6-1|TRBJ1-5|few
CASILQGTDQPQHF
TGTGCCAGCATTCTACAGGGGACAGATCAGCCCCAGCATTTT
>TRBD1|TRBV20-1|TRBJ2-7|-
CSAIDRGRVYEQYF
TGCAGTGCGATCGACAGGGGCCGGGTTTACGAGCAGTACTTC
>TRBD2|TRBV11-2|TRBJ2-3|few
CASSLGLGTSGRSLTQYF
TGTGCCAGCAGCTTAGGACTTGGGACTAGCGGGAGGAGCTTAACGCAGTATTTT
>-|TRBV29-1|TRBJ2-3|few
CSVGRVGMVADTQYF
TGCAGCGTTGGCCGGGTGGGAATGGTCGCAGATACGCAGTATTTT
>TRBD1|TRBV29-1|TRBJ2-3|few
CSVEDPNRGRADTQYF
TGCAGCGTTGAAGACCCCAACAGGGGGCGGGCAGATACGCAGTATTTT
>-|TRBV29-1|TRBJ2-3|-
CSVEENVDTQYF
TGCAGCGTTGAAGAGAATGTAGATACGCAGTATTTT
>-|TRBV7-2|TRBJ2-7|few
CASSSRGRTYEQYF
TGTGCCAGCAGCTCCAGGGGGAGGACCTACGAGCAGTACTTC
>-|TRBV30|TRBJ2-5|-
CAWSGAGGETQYF
TGTGCCTGGAGTGGGGCAGGCGGTGAGACCCAGTACTTC
>-|TRBV15|TRBJ2-3|-
CATSRDLLPDTQYF
TGTGCCACCAGCAGAGATCTCTTGCCAGATACGCAGTATTTT
>TRBD2|TRBV7-2|TRBJ2-1|-
CASSLAFSGSSYNEQFF
TGTGCCAGCAGCTTAGCGTTCAGCGGGAGCTCCTACAATGAGCAGTTCTTC
>TRBD1|TRBV27|TRBJ1-1|few
CASSSLTGEEAFF
TGTGCCAGCAGTTCTCTGACAGGGGAGGAAGCTTTCTTT
>TRBD2|TRBV9|TRBJ2-3|-
CASSVLAASTDTQYF
TGTGCCAGCAGCGTACTAGCGGCTAGCACAGATACGCAGTATTTT
>TRBD1|TRBV12-3/TRBV12-4|TRBJ1-2|-
CASSPTGGRHYGYTF
TGTGCCAGCAGCCCTACAGGGGGCAGGCACTATGGCTACACCTTC
>-|TRBV10-3|TRBJ1-5|-
CAISEAGGSNQPQHF
TGTGCCATCAGTGAGGCGGGTGGTAGCAATCAGCCCCAGCATTTT
>-|TRBV4-2|TRBJ1-4|-
CASSQDTKKEKLFF
TGTGCCAGCAGCCAAGATACAAAAAAGGAAAAACTGTTTTTT
>-|TRBV20-1|TRBJ1-5|-
CSASDAGGPPGRPQHF
TGCAGTGCTAGTGATGCCGGGGGGCCCCCCGGGCGGCCCCAGCATTTT
>-|TRBV6-6|TRBJ2-1|once
CASSYALDNEQFF
TGTGCCAGCAGTTACGCCCTAGATAATGAGCAGTTCTTC
>TRBD1|TRBV12-3/TRBV12-4|TRBJ2-1|-
CASSPRGQRINEQFF
TGTGCCAGCAGTCCCAGGGGACAGAGAATAAATGAGCAGTTCTTC
>TRBD1|TRBV11-2|TRBJ2-1|-
CASSLRQGETGGPYNEQFF
TGTGCCAGCAGCTTACGACAGGGGGAAACGGGAGGTCCCTACAATGAGCAGTTCTTC
>TRBD2|TRBV5-4|TRBJ2-2|-
CASSLVLAGDPGELFF
TGTGCCAGCAGCTTGGTCCTAGCGGGAGATCCCGGGGAGCTGTTTTTT
>-|TRBV7-8|TRBJ2-1|-
CASSPSRRRGKPLTNEQFF
TGTGCCAGCAGCCCCAGTCGGAGGAGGGGAAAGCCGTTAACCAATGAGCAGTTCTTC